One and the same sample provided the 32 T cell receptor beta chains below, sequenced in a study of blood T cells in healthy people across ages (dated by TCRdb to between 2015 and 2017). The library was produced with 5' RACE. A second roughly 7 to 11 cycle PCR used a sample-barcoded 5' primer and a J-beta primer mix. TCRdb reanalyzed the raw reads on its own, using fastp at Q25 for trimming and MiXCR for clone calling, and kept in-frame beta chains. Every CDR3 protein is listed once, alongside the most common genes and DNA of its rows. In this sample the table shows 1,800,000 or so distinct CDR3 sequences, approximately 40% of which occur a single time. The leading ten clones occupy roughly 24% of the sample. The sample comprised blood. Receptors originate from a human donor in good health.

This clonotype was recorded only once. The rearrangement links TRBV5-1 to TRBJ2-2, with TRBD1 matching 9 bases. In germline, CDR1 is SGHRS, CDR2 YFSETQ. Trimming cost V 3 bases and J 14 bases; bases outside gene matches: 17. The CDR3 totals 16 residues. The CDR3 spells CASSSDRDRAWRFLFF. The CDR3 nucleotides are TGCGCCAGCAGCTCAGACCGGGACAGGGCTTGGAGGTTTCTGTTTTTT. Based on the CDR3 plus reference TRBV5-1 and TRBJ2-2, the full variable domain is KAGVTQTPRYLIKTRGQQVTLSCSPISGHRSVSWYQQTPGQGLQFLFEYFSETQRNKGNFPGRFSGRQFSNSRSEMNVSTLELGDSALYLCASSSDRDRAWRFLFFGEGSRLTVL.

This chain links TRBV30 with TRBJ1-1; D is undetermined. Germline CDR1 GTSNPN, CDR2 SVGIG (reference sequence). The germline V and J ends were trimmed by 1 base and 4 bases, with 7 bases remaining between them. There are 12 residues in the CDR3. The DNA for the CDR3 is TGTGCCTGGAGTGAGGATGGCACTGAAGCTTTCTTT. It translates to CAWSEDGTEAFF.

The V and J genes are TRBV28 and TRBJ2-1; 7 bases agree with TRBD2. V was pared by 10 bases and J by 1 base, with 13 bases of the junction left unmatched. The CDR3 covers 16 residues. Germline V lookup: CDR1 MDHEN, CDR2 SYDVKM. The CDR3 nucleotides are TGTGCCACCGGGGGGACGGGGTCCCCATCCTACAATGAGCAGTTCTTC. Translated, it gives CATGGTGSPSYNEQFF. The whole variable domain, filled in from reference TRBV28 and TRBJ2-1, reads DVKVTQSSRYLVKRTGEKVFLECVQDMDHENMFWYRQDPGLGLRLIYFSYDVKMKEKGDIPEGYSVSREKKERFSLILESASTNQTSMYLCATGGTGSPSYNEQFFGPGTRLTVL.

This clonotype was detected a few times. This chain connects TRBV7-9 to TRBJ1-4; 8 bases are shared with TRBD1. V dropped 6 bases and J dropped 6; count of bases not matched to a gene: 9. Germline assignment: CDR1 SEHNR and CDR2 FQNEAQ (reference sequence). The CDR3 runs to 15 residues. CDR3 protein: CASSYIRGPDEKLFF. For the CDR3, the DNA is TGTGCCAGCAGTTATATCAGGGGGCCGGATGAAAAACTGTTTTTT.

The rearrangement joins TRBV6-2 or TRBV6-3 to TRBJ1-2, with 7 bases lining up with TRBD1. Germline assignment: CDR1 MNHEY and CDR2 SVGEGT. The CDR3 has 13 amino acids. The V segment lost 5 bases and the J segment 9 bases; nucleotides outside the gene matches: 9. CDR3: CASSGTAFTSYTF. CDR3 in DNA: TGTGCCAGCAGTGGGACAGCCTTCACGAGCTACACCTTC.

The chain recombines TRBV2 with TRBJ1-2; weak D call: TRBD1 (5 bases). The CDR3 length is 13 residues. From germline, CDR1 is SNHLY and CDR2 FYNNEI. V was cut by 6 bases and J by 3 bases, with 11 bases left in between. The CDR3 protein is CASRDSTDYGYTF. The CDR3 region has the DNA TGTGCCAGCAGAGACAGTACCGACTATGGCTACACCTTC.

This clonotype has just a few counts. The V gene is TRBV6-6, the J gene TRBJ2-2; TRBD1 matches at 8 bases. Germline assignment: CDR1 MNHNY and CDR2 SVGAGI (reference sequence). The CDR3 contains 17 residues. V was pared by 2 bases and J by 2 bases, with 7 bases of the junction left unmatched. In DNA form, the CDR3 reads TGTGCCAGCAGTTACCTTTATCAGGGGGCTAACACCGGGGAGCTGTTTTTT. Translation: CASSYLYQGANTGELFF.

In regard to this clonotype: The DNA is left out, because the CDR3 cannot be placed on it with certainty; the CDR3 is given as TCRdb lists it. CDR3 in amino acids: CAGSPLWGAGSEQCF. The chain recombines TRBV11-2 with TRBJ2-1; the D call TRBD1 from the table was never checked on the DNA. The CDR3 length is 15 residues, termini included. Looked up from germline, CDR1 is SGHAT and CDR2 is FQNNGV.

The chain combines TRBV7-9 with TRBJ2-3; 10 bases are shared with TRBD2. The junction had 6 bases not matched to a gene; V was cut back by 4 bases and J by 2 bases. The length of the CDR3 is 16 residues. Germline V CDR1 and CDR2: SEHNR, FQNEAQ (reference sequence). The CDR3 protein is CASSSERGGSTDTQYF. In nucleotides, the CDR3 is TGTGCCAGCAGCTCCGAGCGGGGGGGATCCACAGATACGCAGTATTTT.

The V call is TRBV5-1, the J call TRBJ1-5; D unclear. The germline V gene encodes CDR1 SGHRS and CDR2 YFSETQ. The CDR3 sequence is 16 residues long. V lost 4 bases, J lost 3 bases, and 17 bases lay in between. The CDR3 DNA sequence: TGCGCCAGCAGCCCCCAACCTCAGGAATTCAATCAGCCCCAGCATTTT. Translating it yields CASSPQPQEFNQPQHF.

The chain employs TRBV24-1 and TRBJ2-1, with D perhaps given as TRBD1 or TRBD2 (5 bases each). V was shortened by 0 bases and J by 0 bases, with 8 bases between the two germline ends. Germline V gene lookup returns CDR1 KGHDR and CDR2 SFDVKD. The CDR3 spans 16 residues. In DNA, the CDR3 is TGTGCCACCAGTGATTTGCGGGGACCCTCCTACAATGAGCAGTTCTTC. Translating gives CATSDLRGPSYNEQFF.

The chain combines TRBV4-1 with TRBJ1-5, with a tentative D call TRBD1 (6 bases). Trimming took off 2 bases at V and 7 bases at J, with 12 bases between the two ends. CDR1 and CDR2 (germline): MGHRA, YSYEKL. This CDR3 spans 14 amino acids. CDR3 loop: CASSQTQGNQPQHF. For the CDR3, the DNA is TGCGCCAGCAGCCAAACGCAGGGGAACCAGCCCCAGCATTTT.

Notes on this clonotype: This may come from a read error, since a much larger clone is one base off. This rearrangement joins TRBV7-2 to TRBJ2-4, with D perhaps matching TRBD1 (5 bases). The CDR3 is 15 residues long. V dropped 1 base and J dropped 13 bases, with 20 bases sitting between them. Germline V CDR1 and CDR2: SGHTA, FQGNSA. This CDR3 reads CASSLEGNYYNEQYF. In DNA, the CDR3 is TGTGCCAGCAGCTTAGAGGGGAATTACTACAATGAGCAGTACTTC.

In regard to this clonotype: One end of the junction varies from germline; a read error may be responsible. This chain uses TRBV12-3 or TRBV12-4 with TRBJ1-1; no clear D gene. This CDR3 is 12 amino acids long. CDR3 coding DNA: TGTACCAGCAGTCCCGGGAGGGCTGAAGCTTTCTTT. Its translation is CTSSPGRAEAFF.

The V call is TRBV4-1, the J call TRBJ2-1; 7 bases line up with TRBD1. The DNA end is more similar to TRBJ2-5, so the J call may be wrong. The CDR3 runs to 16 residues. Germline CDR1 reads MGHRA; CDR2 reads YSYEKL. The CDR3 is CASSQDSEGALGTQYF. The CDR3 DNA is TGCGCCAGCAGCCAAGATAGTGAGGGGGCCCTAGGGACCCAGTACTTC.

The V gene is TRBV21-1, the J gene TRBJ2-1; TRBD1, the D gene given by the table, was not confirmed from the DNA. TRBV21-1 represents a pseudogene. The CDR3 covers 15 residues. The CDR3 loop reads CASTPNSGTANEQFF. For the CDR3, the DNA is TGTGCCAGCACCCCTAACTCTGGGACAGCAAATGAGCAGTTCTTC.

A few counts support this clonotype. The chain carries TRBV20-1 and TRBJ2-3, with TRBD2 matching 11 bases. The V gene end was trimmed by 5 bases and the J gene end by 7 bases; junction bases not matched to a gene: 8. CDR3 size: 14 residues. Germline V gene lookup returns CDR1 DFQATT and CDR2 SNEGSKA (reference sequence). CDR3 region: CSARLAGFENTQYF. In DNA form, the CDR3 reads TGCAGTGCTCGACTAGCGGGGTTTGAAAATACGCAGTATTTT.

This chain uses TRBV24-1 with TRBJ2-5; D gene uncertain. Germline V gives CDR1 KGHDR, CDR2 SFDVKD. V lost 3 bases and J 3 bases, leaving 16 bases between the germline ends. The length of the CDR3 is 16 residues. CDR3 nucleotide sequence: TGTGCCACCAGTGATCTATCTCCGTGGGCTGAAGAGACCCAGTACTTC. Protein product: CATSDLSPWAEETQYF.

This clonotype was seen only a few times. The chain uses TRBV20-1 and TRBJ2-7, with a possible D match to TRBD1 (6 bases). Germline V gene data show CDR1 as DFQATT and CDR2 as SNEGSKA (reference sequence). The ends were cut back, 2 bases at V and 5 bases at J, with 16 bases in the middle. The CDR3 is 14 residues long. Written as DNA, the CDR3 is TGCAGTGCTAGATTGTCCGTGGGGGCCGACGAGCAGTACTTC. It codes for CSARLSVGADEQYF.

The gene calls are TRBV6-1 and TRBJ1-6; the D gene is possibly TRBD1 (6 bases). Germline V gene data show CDR1 as MNHNS and CDR2 as SASEGT. V was shortened by 4 bases and J by 4 bases, with 17 bases between the two germline ends. The CDR3 contains 17 residues. The CDR3 loop reads CASSVPGTTKYNSPLHF. CDR3 DNA: TGTGCCAGCAGTGTTCCCGGGACAACGAAATATAATTCACCCCTCCACTTT.

The chain couples TRBV28 to TRBJ1-5; possibly TRBD1 for D (5 bases). Germline V gene sequence: CDR1 MDHEN, CDR2 SYDVKM. The V end lost 7 bases, the J end lost 7 bases, and 17 bases lay between the germline ends. There are 14 residues in the CDR3. The CDR3 here is CASTSPRGRQPQHF. CDR3 nucleotides: TGTGCCAGCACCTCCCCCCGGGGGAGGCAGCCCCAGCATTTT. Supplemented by reference TRBV28 and TRBJ1-5, the full variable domain reads DVKVTQSSRYLVKRTGEKVFLECVQDMDHENMFWYRQDPGLGLRLIYFSYDVKMKEKGDIPEGYSVSREKKERFSLILESASTNQTSMYLCASTSPRGRQPQHFGDGTRLSIL.

There are a few counts of this clonotype. The chain recombines TRBV7-3 with TRBJ1-2; maybe TRBD1 (6 bases). The CDR3 is 13 residues long. The V end lost 7 bases, the J end lost 6 bases, and 15 bases lay between the germline ends. Germline CDR1 SGHTA, CDR2 FQGTGA. CDR3: CASTKRGGDGYTF. CDR3 in DNA: TGTGCCAGCACCAAAAGAGGGGGAGATGGCTACACCTTC.

The chain carries TRBV7-9 and TRBJ2-3; no definite D call. CDR1 is SEHNR and CDR2 is FQNEAQ in the germline V gene (reference sequence). This CDR3 spans 12 amino acids. V was trimmed by 2 bases and J by 5 bases, leaving 5 bases between them. Here the CDR3 DNA reads TGTGCCAGCAGCTTAATGAAAGATACGCAGTATTTT. Its protein product is CASSLMKDTQYF.

The J gene is TRBJ1-2, the V gene TRBV6-2 or TRBV6-3, with 7 bases fitting TRBD1. Unmatched junction bases numbered 14, after V lost 3 bases and J lost 4 bases. The V gene's germline CDR1 is MNHEY and CDR2 SVGEGT. This CDR3 has 17 amino acids. CDR3 amino acids: CASSYDPGTEELYGYTF. CDR3 nucleotide sequence: TGTGCCAGCAGTTATGATCCTGGGACAGAAGAACTCTATGGCTACACCTTC.

This sequence joins TRBV15 and TRBJ1-5; tentative D call: TRBD1 (6 bases). From germline, CDR1 is LNHNV and CDR2 YYDKDF (reference sequence). The CDR3 runs to 14 residues. Deletions cut 2 bases from V and 6 bases from J, with 11 bases between. The CDR3 nucleotides are TGTGCCACCAGCAGAACTACAGGGTTTCAGCCCCAGCATTTT. Amino acid sequence: CATSRTTGFQPQHF.

The chain has TRBV7-9 and TRBJ2-5; 13 nucleotides agree with TRBD2. There are 20 residues in the CDR3. Per the germline V gene, CDR1 is SEHNR and CDR2 is FQNEAQ (reference sequence). Losses at the gene ends were 1 base for V and 5 bases for J; bases not matched to a gene: 16. The CDR3: CASSLVARGLAGPARETQYF. Written as DNA, the CDR3 is TGTGCCAGCAGCTTAGTCGCCCGGGGACTAGCGGGGCCCGCACGGGAGACCCAGTACTTC.

This clonotype was picked up many times. V is TRBV15 and J is TRBJ2-7, with 8 bases fitting TRBD1. CDR3 length equals 13 residues. Germline trimming cut 4 bases from V and 3 bases from J; bases unmatched to any gene: 2. The germline gives CDR1 LNHNV, CDR2 YYDKDF (reference sequence). The CDR3 reads CATSIGQGYEQYF. The DNA of the CDR3 is TGTGCCACCAGCATAGGACAGGGCTACGAGCAGTACTTC.

The rearrangement links TRBV4-2 to TRBJ2-1; D perhaps matches TRBD2 (6 bases). V dropped 2 bases and J dropped 2 bases, with 10 bases sitting between them. The V gene's germline CDR1 is LGHNA and CDR2 YNFKEQ. The length of the CDR3 is 15 residues. CDR3 nucleotides: TGTGCCAGCAGCCAAACTAGCCATCCCTACAATGAGCAGTTCTTC. This gives the protein CASSQTSHPYNEQFF.

The J gene is TRBJ2-3, the V gene TRBV7-2; a weak D match, TRBD1 (6 bases). The CDR3 covers 14 residues. V lost 6 bases to trimming and J lost 2 bases, with 12 bases between them. Germline values: CDR1 SGHTA, CDR2 FQGNSA. CDR3: CASREDSFTDTQYF. The CDR3, as DNA: TGTGCCAGCAGGGAGGACAGCTTCACAGATACGCAGTATTTT.

The chain has TRBV24-1 and TRBJ1-5; no clear D. The V end lost 8 bases, the J end lost 3 bases, and 16 bases lay between the germline ends. The germline V gene encodes CDR1 KGHDR and CDR2 SFDVKD. CDR3 length: 15 amino acids. DNA of the CDR3: TGTGCCACCAATTTGGCGCGACGGATCAATCAGCCCCAGCATTTT. Its translation is CATNLARRINQPQHF.

V gene TRBV10-3 combines with J gene TRBJ2-1; D is uncertain. Germline V gene sequence: CDR1 ENHRY, CDR2 SYGVKD. This CDR3 region has 14 residues. Trimming shortened V by 0 bases and J by 4 bases, and 7 bases separated the two germline ends. The CDR3 region is CAISESRLYNEQFF. The CDR3 DNA is TGTGCCATCAGTGAGTCGCGTCTATACAATGAGCAGTTCTTC.

The V call is TRBV20-1, the J call TRBJ1-2, with D unresolved. Germline V CDR1 and CDR2: DFQATT, SNEGSKA (reference sequence). The CDR3 runs to 14 residues. The V gene lost 6 bases and the J gene lost 5 bases, with 19 bases spanning the gap. The CDR3 loop is CSATTAGGIYGYTF. The CDR3 region has the DNA TGCAGTGCCACCACGGCGGGCGGGATTTATGGCTACACCTTC.